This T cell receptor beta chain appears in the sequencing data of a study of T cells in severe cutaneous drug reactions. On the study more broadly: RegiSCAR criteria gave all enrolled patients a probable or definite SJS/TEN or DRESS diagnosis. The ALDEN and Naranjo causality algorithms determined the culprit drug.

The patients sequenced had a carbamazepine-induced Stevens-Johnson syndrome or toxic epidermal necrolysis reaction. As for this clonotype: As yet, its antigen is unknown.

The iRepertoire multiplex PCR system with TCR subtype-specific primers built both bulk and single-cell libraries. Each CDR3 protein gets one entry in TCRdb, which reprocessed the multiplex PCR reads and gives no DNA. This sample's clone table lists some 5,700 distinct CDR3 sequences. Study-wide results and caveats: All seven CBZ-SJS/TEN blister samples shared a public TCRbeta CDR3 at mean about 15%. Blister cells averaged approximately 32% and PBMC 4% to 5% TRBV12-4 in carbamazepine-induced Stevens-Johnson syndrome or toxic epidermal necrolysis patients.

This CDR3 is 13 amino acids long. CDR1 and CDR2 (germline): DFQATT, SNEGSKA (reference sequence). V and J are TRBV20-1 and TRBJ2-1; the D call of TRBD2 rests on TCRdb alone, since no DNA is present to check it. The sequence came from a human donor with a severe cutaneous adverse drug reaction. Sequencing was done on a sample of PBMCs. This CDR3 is CSARRPYGDEQFF.